This TCR beta chain was captured by sequencing in a study of blood T cell repertoires in COVID-19. Study context: Samples taken during acute and convalescent COVID-19 were collected in the United States, Italy and Spain. T cells, B-cell-depleted T cells, or PBMCs supplied cDNA or gDNA.

The V gene lost 3 bases and the J gene lost 8 bases, with 10 bases spanning the gap. This CDR3 has 12 residues. Authors' processing steps: Counts of nucleated cells, estimated from reference gene primer amplification, were obtained. TCRdb's table, derived via immunoSEQ multiplex PCR, lists solely in-frame clones and lacks some. For V, J and clone size, that table is used; D and trimming come from the DNA. Among 310,000 or so clones listed, roughly 86% were seen once. Sequencing was performed on peripheral blood. This sequence joins TRBV12-3 or TRBV12-4 and TRBJ1-2; D not resolved. The TCR sequence derives from a woman aged 25 to 39 who had recovered from COVID-19. In DNA, the CDR3 is TGTGCCAGCAGTTTGGCAGAGGCCGGCTACACCTTC. The encoded protein is CASSLAEAGYTF.